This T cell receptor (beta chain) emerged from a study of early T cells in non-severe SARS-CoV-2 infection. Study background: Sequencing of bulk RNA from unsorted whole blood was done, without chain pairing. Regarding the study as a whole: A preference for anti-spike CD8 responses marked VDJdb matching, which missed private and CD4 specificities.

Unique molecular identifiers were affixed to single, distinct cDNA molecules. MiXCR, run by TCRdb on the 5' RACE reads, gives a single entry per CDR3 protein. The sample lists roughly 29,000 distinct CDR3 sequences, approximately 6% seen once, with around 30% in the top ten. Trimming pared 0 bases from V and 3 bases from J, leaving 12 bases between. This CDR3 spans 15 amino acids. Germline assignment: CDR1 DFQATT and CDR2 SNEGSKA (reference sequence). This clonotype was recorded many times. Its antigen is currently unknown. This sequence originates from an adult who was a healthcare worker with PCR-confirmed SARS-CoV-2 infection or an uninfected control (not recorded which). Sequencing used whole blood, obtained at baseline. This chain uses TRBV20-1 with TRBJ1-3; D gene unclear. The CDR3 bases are TGCAGTGCTAGAGAGGAGCGGGCCGTTGGAAACACCATATATTTT. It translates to CSAREERAVGNTIYF.